The 16 T cell receptor beta chains below were found in one sample sequenced in a study of regulatory T cells in long-lasting Graves disease. Construction of TCR beta libraries relied on iRepertoire HTBI primers and on Arm-PCR targeting CDR3 regions. A single record per CDR3 protein comes from TCRdb applying MiXCR to the multiplex PCR reads. Of a few hundred thousand distinct CDR3 sequences in the sample, roughly 25% were seen once. Time point of the sample: persistent/refractory GD, antithyroid drugs over 5 years with positive TRAb. Generation of the TCR library employed RNA extracted from PBMCs. Sequenced here: peripheral blood mononuclear cells (PBMCs), sampled when the disease was refractory, from a patient treated with antithyroid drugs. Receptor source: a woman between 35 and 50 years old with Graves disease.

This chain uses TRBV29-1 with TRBJ2-2, with a possible D match to TRBD2 (6 bases). CDR3 length: 13 residues. Germline lookup yields CDR1 SQVTM and CDR2 ANQGSEA. V lost 5 bases, J lost 6 bases, and 13 bases lay in between. CDR3 loop: CSVPGGGPGELFF. In DNA, the CDR3 is TGCAGCGTTCCCGGGGGTGGCCCCGGGGAGCTGTTTTTT.

This clonotype has a count of ten or more. This chain links TRBV10-3 with TRBJ1-1; a possible D gene is TRBD1 (5 bases). This CDR3 spans 14 amino acids. Germline loops: CDR1 ENHRY, CDR2 SYGVKD. With 3 bases removed from V and 1 base from J, the gap between germline ends came to 9 bases. The CDR3 sequence is CAISDRGWNTEAFF. The CDR3 DNA sequence: TGTGCCATCAGTGATCGGGGCTGGAACACTGAAGCTTTCTTT.

This clonotype came up many times. V usage is TRBV6-1 and J usage is TRBJ1-6; the match to TRBD1 covers 7 bases. Germline CDR1 and CDR2: MNHNS and SASEGT. V gave up 8 bases and J gave up 5 bases; unmatched junction bases: 9. The CDR3 sequence is 15 residues long. The CDR3 DNA sequence: TGTGCCAGCGGATTTTTGACAGGGAATAATTCACCCCTCCACTTT. It codes for CASGFLTGNNSPLHF.

On this clonotype itself: A much larger clonotype is one base distant, so this may be a read error. This rearrangement joins TRBV28 to TRBJ1-6; D gene ambiguous. V lost 7 bases, J lost 15 bases, and 19 bases lay in between. Germline CDR1 MDHEN, CDR2 SYDVKM. CDR3 length equals 13 residues. DNA of the CDR3: TGTGCCAGCAACACTGGAGCCTCTTTGCACCTCCACTTT. This codes for CASNTGASLHLHF.

The rearrangement uses TRBV29-1 and TRBJ2-1; 8 bases align to TRBD1. Germline trimming cut 0 bases from V and 7 bases from J; bases unmatched to any gene: 11. The CDR3 runs 16 residues. Germline CDR1 is SQVTM and CDR2 is ANQGSEA. CDR3 DNA: TGCAGCGTTGAAGACAGTACAGGGGGGAGGTCGAATGAGCAGTTCTTC. Its protein product is CSVEDSTGGRSNEQFF.

This clonotype was picked up many times. V and J are TRBV25-1 and TRBJ2-1; the D gene is possibly TRBD2 (6 bases). V was trimmed by 1 base and J by 7 bases, leaving 20 bases between them. Germline CDR1 reads MGHDK; CDR2 reads SYGVNS. The CDR3 length is 17 residues. CDR3 protein: CASSESGGLSRGNEQFF. DNA for the CDR3: TGTGCCAGCAGTGAATCAGGAGGGCTATCCAGAGGGAATGAGCAGTTCTTC. Full variable domain (missing parts from reference TRBV25-1 and TRBJ2-1): EADIYQTPRYLVIGTGKKITLECSQTMGHDKMYWYQQDPGMELHLIHYSYGVNSTEKGDLSSESTVSRIRTEHFPLTLESARPSHTSQYLCASSESGGLSRGNEQFFGPGTRLTVL.

Only a few counts were recorded for this clonotype. V and J are TRBV6-4 and TRBJ1-1; no clear D gene. The CDR3 contains 15 residues. The V and J ends lost 5 bases and 1 base respectively, with 14 bases between them. From germline, CDR1 is MRHNA and CDR2 SNTAGT. This CDR3 reads CASSSSWGANTEAFF. The DNA of the CDR3 is TGTGCCAGCAGTTCCAGTTGGGGAGCGAACACTGAAGCTTTCTTT.

This clonotype has a single count. J is TRBJ2-1 and V is TRBV19; D gene unclear. V was pared by 5 bases and J by 14 bases, with 16 bases between. CDR1 is LNHDA, CDR2 SQIVND, per germline (reference sequence). The CDR3 totals 12 residues. The CDR3 region is CASSQVTQGKFF. The DNA for the CDR3 is TGTGCCAGTAGTCAGGTCACGCAAGGCAAGTTCTTC.

The chain uses TRBV3-1 and TRBJ1-1; D remains unclear. The germline CDR1 and CDR2 sequences are LGHDT and YNNKEL (reference sequence). This CDR3 has 12 residues. The V gene lost 3 bases and the J gene lost 0 bases, with 2 bases spanning the gap. CDR3 sequence reads: CASSHLNTEAFF. Written as DNA, the CDR3 is TGTGCCAGCAGCCATCTGAACACTGAAGCTTTCTTT.

This clonotype was detected a few times. The chain links TRBV12-3 or TRBV12-4 to TRBJ1-1; 9 positions agree with TRBD1. With V trimmed by 8 bases and J by 4 bases, 5 bases remained unmatched. There are 13 residues in the CDR3. The CDR3: CASEDRGFTEAFF. The CDR3 region has the DNA TGTGCCAGCGAGGACAGGGGTTTCACTGAAGCTTTCTTT.

This clonotype was seen more than once but under ten times. The V call is TRBV28, the J call TRBJ1-3; D call uncertain. The CDR3 extends over 14 amino acids. The V and J ends lost 6 bases and 3 bases respectively, with 12 bases between them. The V gene's germline CDR1 is MDHEN and CDR2 SYDVKM. The CDR3 region has the DNA TGTGCCAGCAGGGGAGAAGAGCATGGAAACACCATATATTTT. This sequence encodes CASRGEEHGNTIYF.

This clonotype was picked up a small number of times. The chain carries TRBV7-9 and TRBJ2-7; D may be TRBD1 or TRBD2 (5 bases each). V dropped 5 bases and J dropped 5 bases, with 16 bases sitting between them. The CDR3 length is 14 residues. CDR1 is SEHNR, CDR2 FQNEAQ, per germline (reference sequence). CDR3: CASSVRDPYHEQYF. The CDR3 nucleotides read TGTGCCAGCAGCGTCCGGGACCCCTACCACGAGCAGTACTTC.

The chain employs TRBV9 and TRBJ1-6, with D tentatively TRBD1 (6 bases). This CDR3 has 15 residues. Trimming took off 0 bases at V and 9 bases at J, with 13 bases between the two ends. CDR1 and CDR2 from the germline V gene are SGDLS and YYNGEE. The CDR3 DNA is TGTGCCAGCAGCGTAGCAGGGGAGGATCGTTCACCCCTCCACTTT. This translates into CASSVAGEDRSPLHF.

This clonotype was picked up one time. Possible read error: a much larger clone is one base away. The V gene is TRBV11-2, the J gene TRBJ2-5, with 8 bases matching TRBD2. There are 17 residues in the CDR3. CDR1 is SGHAT, CDR2 FQNNGV, per germline. Trimming cost V 4 bases and J 2 bases; bases outside gene matches: 12. In nucleotides, the CDR3 is TGTGCCAGCAGCTCTAAGGGACTCGCGGGGGGACAAGAGACCCAGTACTTC. Amino acid sequence: CASSSKGLAGGQETQYF. Full variable domain (outside the CDR3, taken from reference TRBV11-2 and TRBJ2-5): EAGVAQSPRYKIIEKRQSVAFWCNPISGHATLYWYQQILGQGPKLLIQFQNNGVVDDSQLPKDRFSAERLKGVDSTLKIQPAKLEDSAVYLCASSSKGLAGGQETQYFGPGTRLLVL.

Comment on this clonotype: A single base separates this from a much larger clone, so it may be a read error. The V gene is TRBV20-1, the J gene TRBJ1-1, with 7 bases identical to TRBD1. The CDR3 totals 13 residues. V lost 2 bases to trimming and J lost 2 bases; unmatched junction nucleotides: 2. Germline loops: CDR1 DFQATT, CDR2 SNEGSKA (reference sequence). The CDR3, as DNA: TGCAGTGCTAGAAGACAGGGAAACACTGAAGCTTTCTTT. It is translated as CSARRQGNTEAFF.

The chain carries TRBV6-9 and TRBJ2-2; D is unclear. The CDR3 totals 13 residues. CDR1 MNHGY and CDR2 SVAAGI come from the germline V gene. V lost 1 base and J lost 7, with 7 bases in between. The CDR3: CASSYFPDGELFF. Written as DNA, the CDR3 is TGTGCCAGCAGTTATTTTCCGGACGGGGAGCTGTTTTTT.